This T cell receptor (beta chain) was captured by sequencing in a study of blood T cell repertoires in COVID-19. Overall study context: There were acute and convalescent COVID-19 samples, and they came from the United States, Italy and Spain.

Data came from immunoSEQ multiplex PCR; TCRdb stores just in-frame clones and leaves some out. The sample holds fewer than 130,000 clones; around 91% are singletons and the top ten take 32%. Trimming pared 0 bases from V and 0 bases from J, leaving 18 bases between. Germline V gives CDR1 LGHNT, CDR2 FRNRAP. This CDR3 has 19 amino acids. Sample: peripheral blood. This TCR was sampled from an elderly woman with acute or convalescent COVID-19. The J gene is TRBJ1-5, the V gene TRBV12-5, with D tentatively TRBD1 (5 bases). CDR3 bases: TGTGCTAGTGGTTTGGTAATTGTGGCAGGGACTTATAGCAATCAGCCCCAGCATTTT. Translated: CASGLVIVAGTYSNQPQHF. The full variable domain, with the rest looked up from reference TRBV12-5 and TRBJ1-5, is DARVTQTPRHKVTEMGQEVTMRCQPILGHNTVFWYRQTMMQGLELLAYFRNRAPLDDSGMPKDRFSAEMPDATLATLKIQPSEPRDSAVYFCASGLVIVAGTYSNQPQHFGDGTRLSIL.